This TCR beta chain was found in a study of graft-versus-host responses after intestinal transplantation. For the study at large: Multivisceral, liver-intestinal, or isolated intestinal transplants were performed in recipients.

Study-wide findings and caveats: Early post-transplant HvG declines showed an association with peak circulating GvH clone levels. When patients had graft-donor T cell macrochimerism, their allografts held high graft-versus-host to host-versus-graft clonal ratios. Among recipient marrow samples, GvH clones were found; some appeared first in ileum or blood.

With regard to this clone: Antigen unknown.

CDR3 length equals 16 residues. From germline, CDR1 is LGHNA and CDR2 YNFKEQ. J gave up 4 bases and V 7 bases, and 13 bases lay outside the gene matches. The protocol was immunoSEQ multiplex PCR, while the TCRdb copy is restricted to in-frame clones and leaves out a portion. The table shows 85,000 to 110,000 clones, with more than 85% occurring only once. The rearrangement uses TRBV4-2 and TRBJ2-1, with 7 bases identical to TRBD2. Specimen: unstimulated CD8+ T cells sorted from spleen or lymph node cells, collected before intestinal transplant. This TCR was recovered from a human donor who received an intestinal transplant. CDR3 sequence reads: CASMLERGLLYNEQFF. CDR3 DNA: TGTGCCAGCATGCTTGAGCGGGGTCTGCTATACAATGAGCAGTTCTTC.